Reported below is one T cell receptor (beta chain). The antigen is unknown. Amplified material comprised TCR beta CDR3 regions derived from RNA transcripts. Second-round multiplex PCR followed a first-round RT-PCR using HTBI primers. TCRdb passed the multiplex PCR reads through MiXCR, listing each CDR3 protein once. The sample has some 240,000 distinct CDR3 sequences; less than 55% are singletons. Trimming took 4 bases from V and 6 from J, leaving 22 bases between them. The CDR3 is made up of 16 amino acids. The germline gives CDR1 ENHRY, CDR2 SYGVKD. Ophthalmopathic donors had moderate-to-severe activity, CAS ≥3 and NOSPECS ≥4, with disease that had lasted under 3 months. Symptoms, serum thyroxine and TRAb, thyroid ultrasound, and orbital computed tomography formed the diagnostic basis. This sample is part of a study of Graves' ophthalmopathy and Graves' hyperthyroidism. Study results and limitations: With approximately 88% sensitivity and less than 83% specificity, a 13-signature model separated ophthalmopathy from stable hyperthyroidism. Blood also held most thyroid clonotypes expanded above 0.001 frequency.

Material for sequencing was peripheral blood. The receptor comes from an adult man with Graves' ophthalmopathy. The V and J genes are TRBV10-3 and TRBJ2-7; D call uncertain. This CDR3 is CAISGPASSTPGEQYF. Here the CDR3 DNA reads TGTGCCATCAGTGGGCCCGCCAGCAGCACCCCGGGCGAGCAGTACTTC.